This T cell receptor beta chain originates from a study of identical twins. There are 16 residues in the CDR3. TCRdb recomputed calls from the 5' RACE reads with MiXCR, one row per CDR3 protein. The sample consists of just over 450,000 distinct CDR3 sequences, 13% to 15% of them appearing once. In regard to this clonotype: Relative to the germline gene, one junction end is altered; a read error may explain this.

The same sample was also studied in work on yellow fever vaccine responses in identical twins.

This chain connects TRBV12-3 or TRBV12-4 to TRBJ1-5; tentative D call: TRBD1 (5 bases). The origin of this receptor is a woman between 18 and 29 years old in good health. Source material: CD4+ T cells sorted from blood. For the CDR3, the DNA is TGTGCCAGCAGCTTAGGGGTGGGGGATAGCAATCAGCCCCAGCATTTT. Translation gives CASSLGVGDSNQPQHF.